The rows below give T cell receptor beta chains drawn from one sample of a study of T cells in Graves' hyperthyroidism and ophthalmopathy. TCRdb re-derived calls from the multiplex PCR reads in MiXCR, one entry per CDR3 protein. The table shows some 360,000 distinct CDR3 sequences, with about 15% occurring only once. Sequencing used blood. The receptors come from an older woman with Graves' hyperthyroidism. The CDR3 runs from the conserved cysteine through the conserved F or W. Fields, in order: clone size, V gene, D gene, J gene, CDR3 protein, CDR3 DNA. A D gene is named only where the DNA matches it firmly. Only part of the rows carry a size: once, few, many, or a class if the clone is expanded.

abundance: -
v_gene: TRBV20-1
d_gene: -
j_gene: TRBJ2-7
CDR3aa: CSAYNRFSSYEQYF
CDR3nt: TGCAGTGCTTACAACCGATTTTCCTCCTACGAGCAGTACTTC

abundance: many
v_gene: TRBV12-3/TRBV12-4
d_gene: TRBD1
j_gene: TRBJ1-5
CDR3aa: CASSRQGLNQPQHF
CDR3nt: TGTGCCAGCAGCCGACAGGGGCTAAATCAGCCCCAGCATTTT

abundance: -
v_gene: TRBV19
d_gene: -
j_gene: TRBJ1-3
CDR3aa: CASSLPWTSDTIYF
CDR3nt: TGTGCCAGTAGCCTCCCCTGGACGTCGGACACCATATATTTT

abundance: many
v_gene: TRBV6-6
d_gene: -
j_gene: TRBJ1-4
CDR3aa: CASSYDNAGTANEKLFF
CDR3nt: TGTGCCAGCAGTTACGACAACGCCGGGACGGCTAATGAAAAACTGTTTTTT

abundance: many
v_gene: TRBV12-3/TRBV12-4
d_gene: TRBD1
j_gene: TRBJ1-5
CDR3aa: CASSFYTGGNNQPQHF
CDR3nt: TGTGCCAGCAGTTTCTATACAGGGGGCAACAATCAGCCCCAGCATTTT

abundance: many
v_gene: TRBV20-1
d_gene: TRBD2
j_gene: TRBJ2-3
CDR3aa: CSAIRTSEDTQYF
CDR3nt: TGCAGTGCTATCAGGACTAGCGAAGATACGCAGTATTTT

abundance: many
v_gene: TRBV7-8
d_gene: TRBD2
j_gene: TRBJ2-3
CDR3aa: CASSLDTSGGTQYF
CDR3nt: TGTGCCAGCAGCTTAGATACTAGCGGGGGGACGCAGTATTTT

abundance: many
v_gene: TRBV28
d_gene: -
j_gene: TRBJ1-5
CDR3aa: CASRTNRGGGSNQPQHF
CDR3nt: TGTGCCAGCAGAACCAATAGGGGGGGCGGGAGCAATCAGCCCCAGCATTTT

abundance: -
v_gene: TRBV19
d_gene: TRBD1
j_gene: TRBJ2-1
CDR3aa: CASTHPGGYRGLGNEQFF
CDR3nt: TGTGCCAGTACCCATCCCGGGGGATACAGGGGGCTCGGCAATGAGCAGTTCTTC

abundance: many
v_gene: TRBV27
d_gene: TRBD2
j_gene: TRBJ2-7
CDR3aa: CASSSAGVHYEQYF
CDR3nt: TGTGCCAGCAGTTCAGCGGGAGTCCACTACGAGCAGTACTTC

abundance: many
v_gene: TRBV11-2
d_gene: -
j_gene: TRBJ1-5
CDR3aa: CASSLDRLPNQPQHF
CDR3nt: TGTGCCAGCAGCTTAGACAGGCTACCAAATCAGCCCCAGCATTTT

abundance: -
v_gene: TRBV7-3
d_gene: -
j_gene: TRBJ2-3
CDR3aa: CAGSLSGSTDTQYF
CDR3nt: TGTGCCGGCAGCTTAAGTGGGAGCACAGATACGCAGTATTTT

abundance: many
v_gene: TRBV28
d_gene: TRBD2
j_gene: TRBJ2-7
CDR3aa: CASIEAGVRYEQYF
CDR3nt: TGTGCCAGCATTGAGGCGGGAGTTAGGTACGAGCAGTACTTC

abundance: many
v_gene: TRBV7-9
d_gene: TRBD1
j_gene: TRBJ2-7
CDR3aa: CASSLRTPGTASYEQYF
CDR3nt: TGTGCCAGCAGCTTAAGAACTCCCGGGACAGCCTCCTACGAGCAGTACTTC

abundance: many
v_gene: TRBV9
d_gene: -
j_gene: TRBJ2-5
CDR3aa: CASSVDIGGRETQYF
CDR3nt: TGTGCCAGCAGCGTAGACATAGGGGGGCGAGAGACCCAGTACTTC